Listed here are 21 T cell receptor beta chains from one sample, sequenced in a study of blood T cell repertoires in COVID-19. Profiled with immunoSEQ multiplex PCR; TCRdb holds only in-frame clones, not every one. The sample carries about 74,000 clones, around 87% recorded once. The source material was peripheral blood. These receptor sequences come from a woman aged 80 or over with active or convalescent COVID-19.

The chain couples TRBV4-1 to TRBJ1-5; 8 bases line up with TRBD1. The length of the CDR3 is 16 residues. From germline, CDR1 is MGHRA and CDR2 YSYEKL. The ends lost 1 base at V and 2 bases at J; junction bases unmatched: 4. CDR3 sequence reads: CASSQGQGAGNQPQHF. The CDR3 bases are TGCGCCAGCAGCCAAGGGCAGGGGGCGGGCAATCAGCCCCAGCATTTT.

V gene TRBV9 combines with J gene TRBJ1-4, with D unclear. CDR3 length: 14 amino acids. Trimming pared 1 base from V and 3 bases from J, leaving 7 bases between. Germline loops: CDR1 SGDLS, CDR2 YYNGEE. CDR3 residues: CASSVRVSNEKLFF. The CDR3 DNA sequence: TGTGCCAGCAGCGTAAGAGTGTCTAATGAAAAACTGTTTTTT.

This CDR3 is CASSVGSTGDQPQHF. CDR3 nucleotide sequence: TGTGCCAGCAGCGTAGGTTCCACAGGAGATCAGCCCCAGCATTTT. The chain links TRBV9 to TRBJ1-5; tentative D call: TRBD1 (5 bases). The CDR3 sequence is 15 residues long. From germline, CDR1 is SGDLS and CDR2 YYNGEE. The V and J ends lost 0 bases and 5 bases respectively, with 12 bases between them.

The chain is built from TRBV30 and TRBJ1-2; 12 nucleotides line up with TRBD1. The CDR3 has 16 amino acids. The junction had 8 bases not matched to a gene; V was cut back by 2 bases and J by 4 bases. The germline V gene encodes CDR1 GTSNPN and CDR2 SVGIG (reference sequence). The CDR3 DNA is TGTGCCTGGAGTCCGGGACAGGGGGCGCCTGGCTATGGCTACACCTTC. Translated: CAWSPGQGAPGYGYTF. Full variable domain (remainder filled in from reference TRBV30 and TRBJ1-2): SQTIHQWPATLVQPVGSPLSLECTVEGTSNPNLYWYRQAAGRGLQLLFYSVGIGQISSEVPQNLSASRPQDRQFILSSKKLLLSDSGFYLCAWSPGQGAPGYGYTFGSGTRLTVV.

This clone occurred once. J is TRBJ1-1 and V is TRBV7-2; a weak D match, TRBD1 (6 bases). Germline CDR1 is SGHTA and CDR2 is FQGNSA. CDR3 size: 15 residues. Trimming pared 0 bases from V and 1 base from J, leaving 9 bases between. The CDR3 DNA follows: TGTGCCAGCAGCTTAGCGTTAGGGGGGAACACTGAAGCTTTCTTT. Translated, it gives CASSLALGGNTEAFF.

The chain's CDR3 is CASSLSSGNTIYF. In DNA form, the CDR3 reads TGTGCCAGCAGCTTAAGTAGTGGAAACACCATATATTTT. The V and J genes are TRBV7-2 and TRBJ1-3, with D uncertain. Germline V lookup: CDR1 SGHTA, CDR2 FQGNSA. CDR3 length equals 13 residues. V lost 2 bases, J lost 3 bases, and 5 bases lay in between.

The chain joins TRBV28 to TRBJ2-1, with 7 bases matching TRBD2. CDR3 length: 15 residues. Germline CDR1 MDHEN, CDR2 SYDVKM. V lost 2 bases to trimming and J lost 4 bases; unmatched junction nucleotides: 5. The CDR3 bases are TGTGCCAGCAGTTTAGGCGGGGGAGGGTACAATGAGCAGTTCTTC. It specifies CASSLGGGGYNEQFF.

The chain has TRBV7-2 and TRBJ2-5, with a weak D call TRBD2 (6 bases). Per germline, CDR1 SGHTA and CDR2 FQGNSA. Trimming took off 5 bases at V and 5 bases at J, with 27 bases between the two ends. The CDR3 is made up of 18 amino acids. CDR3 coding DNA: TGTGCCAGCAGCCCGCGGGGTCATGGGCAGGCACCTAGGGAGACCCAGTACTTC. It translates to CASSPRGHGQAPRETQYF.

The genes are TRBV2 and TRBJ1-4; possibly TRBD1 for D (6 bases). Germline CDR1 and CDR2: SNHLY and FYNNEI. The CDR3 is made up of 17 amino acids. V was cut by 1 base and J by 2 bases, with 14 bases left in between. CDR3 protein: CASSEGGGGPTNEKLFF. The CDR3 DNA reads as TGTGCCAGCAGTGAAGGGGGGGGCGGACCGACTAATGAAAAACTGTTTTTT.

CDR3 sequence (DNA): TGTGCCAGCAGCTTGGGAGGGAATCCAAATGAAAAACTGTTTTTT. Residues: CASSLGGNPNEKLFF. J is TRBJ1-4 and V is TRBV7-3; D is unclear. The V gene's germline CDR1 is SGHTA and CDR2 FQGTGA. The ends were cut back, 3 bases at V and 5 bases at J, with 13 bases in the middle. This CDR3 has 15 residues.

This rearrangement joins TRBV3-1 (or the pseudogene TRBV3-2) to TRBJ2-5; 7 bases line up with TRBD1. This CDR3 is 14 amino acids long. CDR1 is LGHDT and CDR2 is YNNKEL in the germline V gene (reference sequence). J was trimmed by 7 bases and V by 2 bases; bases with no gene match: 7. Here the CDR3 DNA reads TGTGCCAGCAGCCAACAGGGGGTGATCGGGACCCAGTACTTC. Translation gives CASSQQGVIGTQYF.

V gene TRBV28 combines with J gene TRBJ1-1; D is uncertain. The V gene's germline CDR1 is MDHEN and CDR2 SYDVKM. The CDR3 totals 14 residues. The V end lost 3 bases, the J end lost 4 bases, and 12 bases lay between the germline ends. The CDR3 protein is CASSFPRAGTEAFF. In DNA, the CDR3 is TGTGCCAGCAGTTTTCCTCGAGCTGGCACTGAAGCTTTCTTT.

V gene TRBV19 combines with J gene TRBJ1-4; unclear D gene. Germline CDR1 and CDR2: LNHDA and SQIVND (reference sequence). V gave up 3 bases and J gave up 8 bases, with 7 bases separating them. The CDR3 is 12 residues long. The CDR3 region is CASSIGLEKLFF. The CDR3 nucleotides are TGTGCCAGTAGTATCGGTTTAGAAAAACTGTTTTTT.

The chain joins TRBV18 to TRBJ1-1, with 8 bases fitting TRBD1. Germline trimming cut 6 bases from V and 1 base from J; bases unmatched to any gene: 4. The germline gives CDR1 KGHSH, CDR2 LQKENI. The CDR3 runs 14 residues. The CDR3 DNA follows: TGTGCCAGCTCCGATACAGGGGGGAACACTGAAGCTTTCTTT. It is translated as CASSDTGGNTEAFF.

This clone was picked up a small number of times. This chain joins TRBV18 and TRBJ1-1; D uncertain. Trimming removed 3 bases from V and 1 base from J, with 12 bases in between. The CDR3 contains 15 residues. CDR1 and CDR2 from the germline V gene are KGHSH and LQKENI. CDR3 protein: CASSPILYGNTEAFF. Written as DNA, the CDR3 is TGTGCCAGCTCACCGATATTGTACGGGAACACTGAAGCTTTCTTT.

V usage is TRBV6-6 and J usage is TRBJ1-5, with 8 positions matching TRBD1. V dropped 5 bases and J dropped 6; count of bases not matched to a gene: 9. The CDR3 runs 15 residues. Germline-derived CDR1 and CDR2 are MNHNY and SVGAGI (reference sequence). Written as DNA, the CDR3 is TGTGCCAGCAGTCATAGCACAGGGGGTGTTCAGCCCCAGCATTTT. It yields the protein CASSHSTGGVQPQHF.

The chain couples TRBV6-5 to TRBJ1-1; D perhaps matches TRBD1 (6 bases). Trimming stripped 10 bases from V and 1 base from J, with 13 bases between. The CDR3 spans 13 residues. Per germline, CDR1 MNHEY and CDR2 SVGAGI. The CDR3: CATFEGENTEAFF. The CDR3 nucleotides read TGTGCCACCTTTGAGGGGGAGAACACTGAAGCTTTCTTT.

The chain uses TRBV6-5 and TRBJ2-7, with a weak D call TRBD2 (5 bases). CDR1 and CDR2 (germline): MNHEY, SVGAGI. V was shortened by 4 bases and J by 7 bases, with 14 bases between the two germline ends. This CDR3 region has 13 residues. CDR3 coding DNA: TGTGCCAGCAGTTTTGGCAGAGGCGGGGAGCAGTACTTC. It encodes CASSFGRGGEQYF.

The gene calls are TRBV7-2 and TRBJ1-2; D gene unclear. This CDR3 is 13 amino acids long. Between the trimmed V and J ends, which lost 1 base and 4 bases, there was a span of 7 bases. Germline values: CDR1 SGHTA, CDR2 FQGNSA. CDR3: CASSLGLLYGYTF. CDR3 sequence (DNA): TGTGCCAGCAGCTTAGGGCTCCTCTATGGCTACACCTTC.

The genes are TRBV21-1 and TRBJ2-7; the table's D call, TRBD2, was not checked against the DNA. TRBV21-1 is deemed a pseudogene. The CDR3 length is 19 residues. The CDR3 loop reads CASSKCVAHRRNSSYEQYF. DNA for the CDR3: TGTGCCAGCAGCAAATGTGTAGCCCACCGGCGGAATTCCTCCTACGAGCAGTACTTC.

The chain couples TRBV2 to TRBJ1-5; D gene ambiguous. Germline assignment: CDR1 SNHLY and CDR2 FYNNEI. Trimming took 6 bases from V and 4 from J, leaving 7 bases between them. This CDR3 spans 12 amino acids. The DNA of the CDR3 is TGTGCCAGCAGGGGAGGGAATCAGCCCCAGCATTTT. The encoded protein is CASRGGNQPQHF.